This T cell receptor beta chain was recovered during a study of cytomegalovirus exposure and HLA in healthy donors. Both 60 Vbeta primers and 13 Jbeta primers went into the PCR. Sequencing used immunoSEQ multiplex PCR; TCRdb keeps in-frame clones, though not all of them. The sample contains 170,000 or so clones, approximately 80% of which appear only once. Trimming removed 2 bases at V and 0 bases at J, with 8 bases between. Per germline, CDR1 SGHNT and CDR2 YYREEE (reference sequence). The CDR3 contains 14 residues. The receptor comes from a boy younger than 18 in good health and CMV-seronegative. The material sequenced was PBMCs. The J gene is TRBJ1-2, the V gene TRBV5-4; D remains ambiguous. The CDR3 here is CASSLWGANYGYTF. The DNA of the CDR3 is TGTGCCAGCAGCTTATGGGGAGCTAACTATGGCTACACCTTC.